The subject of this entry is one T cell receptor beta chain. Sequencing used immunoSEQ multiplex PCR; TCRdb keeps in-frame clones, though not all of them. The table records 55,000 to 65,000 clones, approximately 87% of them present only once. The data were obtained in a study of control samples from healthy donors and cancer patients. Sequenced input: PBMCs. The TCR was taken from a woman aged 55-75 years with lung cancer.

The CDR3: CASSYGLAGGTLWFF. CDR3 in DNA: TGTGCCAGCAGCTACGGACTAGCGGGAGGCACACTGTGGTTCTTC. This rearrangement joins TRBV7-9 to TRBJ2-1, with 14 bases fitting TRBD2. CDR1 is SEHNR and CDR2 is FQNEAQ in the germline V gene (reference sequence). The CDR3 sequence is 15 residues long. The J segment lost 15 bases and the V segment lost 4 bases, leaving 11 bases of the junction unmatched.